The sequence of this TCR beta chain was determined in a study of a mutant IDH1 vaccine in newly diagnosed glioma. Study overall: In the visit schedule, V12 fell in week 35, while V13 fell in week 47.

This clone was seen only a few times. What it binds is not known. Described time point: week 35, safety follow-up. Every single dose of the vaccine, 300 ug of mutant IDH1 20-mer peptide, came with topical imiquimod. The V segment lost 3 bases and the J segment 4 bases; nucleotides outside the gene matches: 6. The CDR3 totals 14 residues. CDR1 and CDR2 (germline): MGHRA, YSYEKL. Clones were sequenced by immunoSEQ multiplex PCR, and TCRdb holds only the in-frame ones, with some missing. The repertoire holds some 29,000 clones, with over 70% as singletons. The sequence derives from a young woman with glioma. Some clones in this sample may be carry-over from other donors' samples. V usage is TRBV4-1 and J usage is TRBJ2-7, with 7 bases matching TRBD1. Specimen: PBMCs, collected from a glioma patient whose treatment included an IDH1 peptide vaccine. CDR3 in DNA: TGCGCCAGCAGCCAGCGACAGGGAGCATACGAGCAGTACTTC. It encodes CASSQRQGAYEQYF.